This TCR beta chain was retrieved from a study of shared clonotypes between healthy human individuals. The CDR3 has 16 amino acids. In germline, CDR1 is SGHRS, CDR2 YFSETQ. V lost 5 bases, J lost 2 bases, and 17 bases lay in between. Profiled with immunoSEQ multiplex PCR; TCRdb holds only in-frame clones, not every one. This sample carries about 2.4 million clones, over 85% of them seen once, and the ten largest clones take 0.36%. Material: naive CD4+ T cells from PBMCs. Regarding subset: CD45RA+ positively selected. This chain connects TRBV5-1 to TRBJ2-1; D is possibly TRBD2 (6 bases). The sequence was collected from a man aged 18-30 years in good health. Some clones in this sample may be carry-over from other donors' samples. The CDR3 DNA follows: TGCGCCAGCAGGGGAGGACGCGGGACCGCCTACAATGAGCAGTTCTTC. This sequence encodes CASRGGRGTAYNEQFF. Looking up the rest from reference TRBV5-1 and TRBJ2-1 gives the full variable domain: KAGVTQTPRYLIKTRGQQVTLSCSPISGHRSVSWYQQTPGQGLQFLFEYFSETQRNKGNFPGRFSGRQFSNSRSEMNVSTLELGDSALYLCASRGGRGTAYNEQFFGPGTRLTVL.